This T cell receptor beta chain was recorded in a study of cytomegalovirus exposure and HLA in healthy donors. The study's findings and limits: Later analysis identified a missense DCLRE1C variant that was linked to TCR beta V- and J-gene trimming. Previous analysis showed most TCR beta V segments were productive about 90% or about 30% of the time. Presence/absence analysis assumed near-uniform sequencing depth across donors.

With 60 Vbeta and 13 Jbeta primers, the PCR was carried out. Profiling relied on immunoSEQ multiplex PCR, and the TCRdb table lists in-frame clones only, not all of them. The table lists more than 110,000 clones, approximately 83% of them singletons. Trimming removed 0 bases from V and 1 base from J, with 8 bases in between. The length of the CDR3 is 16 residues. Germline V gene sequence: CDR1 SGHRS, CDR2 YFSETQ. This clone has a handful of counts. Its specificity is unknown. V usage is TRBV5-1 and J usage is TRBJ2-6; D is unresolved. This clonotype was sampled from a man aged 40-49 years in good health and CMV-seropositive. Specimen: PBMCs. For the CDR3, the DNA is TGCGCCAGCAGCTTGGGGTTTCGGTCTGGGGCCAACGTCCTGACTTTC. Encoded protein: CASSLGFRSGANVLTF.